The clone carrying this T cell receptor beta chain turned up a few times. Its antigen is unknown. These data are taken from a study of T cell repertoires in cytomegalovirus infection. Across the study: HLA-B-restricted CMV epitopes that are well studied, plus recently identified HLA-C-restricted ones, were used by the study. It can be stated that public TCR beta signatures indicated CMV infection as well as a matching HLA type.

TCRdb reanalysed the reads using MiXCR and keeps one entry per CDR3 protein. Among 830,000 or so distinct CDR3 sequences listed, 32% were seen once. Study results and caveats: HLA-C-restricted CMV clonotypes gave the most frequent clonotype in two of eight donors. Adding up the frequency of public TCR beta families identified people who carried CMV plus the relevant HLA.

The sequencing here drew on cultured CD8+ T cells from PBMCs, taken from culture after CMV antigen stimulation. The clonotype originates from a human donor in good health (CMV status not recorded). Some clones in this sample may be carry-over from other donors' samples.

The CDR3 protein is CASSIDRDAQTPAGELFF. In nucleotides, the CDR3 is TGTGCCAGTAGTATAGACCGGGACGCCCAAACCCCCGCCGGGGAGCTGTTTTTT. V is TRBV19 and J is TRBJ2-2; D is possibly TRBD1 or TRBD2 (5 bases each). V was pared by 0 bases and J by 6 bases, with 20 bases between. The CDR3 has 18 amino acids. The germline CDR1 and CDR2 sequences are LNHDA and SQIVND (reference sequence).